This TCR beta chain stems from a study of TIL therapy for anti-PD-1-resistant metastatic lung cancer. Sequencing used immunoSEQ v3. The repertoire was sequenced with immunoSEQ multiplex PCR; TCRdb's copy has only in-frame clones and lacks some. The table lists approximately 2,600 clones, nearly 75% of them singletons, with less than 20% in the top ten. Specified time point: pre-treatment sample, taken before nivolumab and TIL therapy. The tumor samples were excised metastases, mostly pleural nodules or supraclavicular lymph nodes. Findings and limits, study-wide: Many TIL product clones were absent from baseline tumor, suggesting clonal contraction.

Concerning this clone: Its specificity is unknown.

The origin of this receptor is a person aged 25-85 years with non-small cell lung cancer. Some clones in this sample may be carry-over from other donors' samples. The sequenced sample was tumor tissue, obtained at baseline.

The CDR3 region is CASSLGAGGGYEQFF. The DNA of the CDR3 is TGTGCCAGCAGCTTAGGGGCGGGAGGTGGATATGAGCAGTTCTTC. The chain has TRBV7-6 and TRBJ2-1; 8 positions match TRBD2. Unmatched junction bases numbered 7, after V lost 1 base and J lost 8 bases. The CDR3 extends over 15 amino acids. Germline CDR1 SGHVS, CDR2 FNYEAQ.